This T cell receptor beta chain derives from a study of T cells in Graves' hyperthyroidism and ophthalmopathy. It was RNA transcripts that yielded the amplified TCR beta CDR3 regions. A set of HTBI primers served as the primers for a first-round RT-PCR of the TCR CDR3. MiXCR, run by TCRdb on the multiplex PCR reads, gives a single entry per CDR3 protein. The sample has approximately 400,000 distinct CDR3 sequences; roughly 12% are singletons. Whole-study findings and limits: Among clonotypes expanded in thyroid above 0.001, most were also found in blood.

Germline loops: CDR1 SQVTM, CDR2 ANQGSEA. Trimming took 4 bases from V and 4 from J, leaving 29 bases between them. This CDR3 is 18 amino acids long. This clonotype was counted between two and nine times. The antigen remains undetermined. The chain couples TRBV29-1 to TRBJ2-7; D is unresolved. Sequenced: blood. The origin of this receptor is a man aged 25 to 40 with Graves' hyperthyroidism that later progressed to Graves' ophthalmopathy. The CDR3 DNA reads TGCAGCGTTGTGGCAGGAACATGGTTTGTCCAAGGGATATACGAGCAGTACTTC. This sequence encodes CSVVAGTWFVQGIYEQYF.